Reported below is one TCR beta chain. Its specificity is not known. The entry originates in a study of early T cells in non-severe SARS-CoV-2 infection. About the research overall: Chains from this unsorted whole-blood bulk RNA could not be paired.

Overall study findings and caveats: Sequences matched to VDJdb favored anti-spike CD8 responses, while private and CD4 specificities were missed.

Unique molecular identifiers (one per individual cDNA molecule) were attached. TCRdb passed the 5' RACE reads through MiXCR, listing each CDR3 protein once. The table includes tens of thousands of distinct CDR3 sequences, 9.5% to 15% detected once. The sample was whole blood, taken at baseline. The sequence was obtained from an adult who was a healthcare worker with PCR-confirmed SARS-CoV-2 infection or an uninfected control (not recorded which).

CDR3 nucleotide sequence: TGTGCCAGCTCACCCAAAGAAGTCGGGACTCATAATGAAAAACTGTTTTTT. This gives the protein CASSPKEVGTHNEKLFF. The chain is built from TRBV18 and TRBJ1-4; a weak D match, TRBD1 (5 bases). V was shortened by 3 bases and J by 4 bases, with 18 bases between the two germline ends. Germline V CDR1 and CDR2: KGHSH, LQKENI. The CDR3 contains 17 residues.